This T cell receptor beta chain stems from a study of cytomegalovirus exposure and HLA in healthy donors. Germline V lookup: CDR1 ENHRY, CDR2 SYGVKD. Trimming took off 5 bases at V and 5 bases at J, with 16 bases between the two ends. This CDR3 spans 14 amino acids. Notes on the study in general: In a later analysis, donors in an Asian-associated ancestry cluster reportedly had fewer N-insertions in productive TCRs than the cohort mean. TCR beta chain V- and J-gene trimming was linked, in a later analysis, to a missense variant in DCLRE1C. Among the CMV-associated chains, a few were confirmed in vitro as specific for CMV antigens. Later work showed greater clonal expansion in HLA-associated TCR beta chains than in equally common others.

In the case of this clone: What it binds is unknown.

The PCR was carried out with 60 Vbeta primers and 13 Jbeta primers. Data came from immunoSEQ multiplex PCR; TCRdb stores just in-frame clones and leaves some out. This sample has 180,000 or so clones, with nearly 80% found just once. This TCR came from a man aged 50 to 60 in good health and CMV-seropositive. This sequence joins TRBV10-3 and TRBJ2-7; a weak D match, TRBD1 (6 bases). The sample was PBMCs. CDR3 sequence: CAISLTGTFDEQYV. CDR3 in DNA: TGTGCCATCAGTCTAACCGGGACATTCGACGAGCAGTACGTC.